This TCR beta chain was sequenced in a study of cytotoxic CD8 clonotypes in ibrutinib-treated CLL (dated by TCRdb to the early 2020s). The study in broad terms: The cohort had over ten relapsed/refractory and 15 treatment-naive patients; some 17 were IGHV unmutated. Responses were partial in around 25 patients and complete in 2; after median approximately 66 months follow-up, roughly 14 stayed in remission and roughly twelve progressed. Response samples were obtained after a median of roughly eleven months of treatment, with a range of roughly 6 to 36 months. On average, each sample yielded 270,000 or so productive templates and about 100,000 productive rearrangements. Of the 80 to 95 participants in the trial, 25 to 30 had longitudinal samples available. Cryopreserved peripheral blood mononuclear cells were collected at three points: before therapy, at response, and at either sustained remission or disease progression. Study-level results and caveats: Baseline clonality was found to be higher than that of age-matched healthy donors and was strongly correlated with circulating CD8+ T-cell counts. Clonality rose at ibrutinib response, remained stable during sustained remission, and dropped back toward baseline at progression. Lymph node repertoires were not examined, and the timing of sampling was not matched between patients in sustained remission and those whose disease progressed. Public clonotypes were rare and either contracted or stayed stable during treatment, and the rise in clonality at ibrutinib response reflected the expansion of private clonotypes.

For TCR beta library preparation, roughly 2 micrograms of genomic DNA were extracted from the cryopreserved PBMCs. Longitudinal blood samples from CLL patients receiving ibrutinib monotherapy were subjected to high-throughput TCR beta sequencing. The patients took part in an open-label, single-center phase 2 trial of ibrutinib monotherapy. From the germline V gene (reference sequence), CDR1 is MNHEY and CDR2 is SMNVEV. The V end gives up 6 bases and the J end 5 bases, leaving 16 bases in the junction not matched to a gene. The CDR3 runs 17 amino acids, cysteine and phenylalanine included. Solely the CDR3 DNA is kept, with 51 bases framed from the first base. As concerns this clone: The antigen this receptor binds is unknown. No base quality information exists; no much larger clone differs at one position.

Each clonotype received, on average, around 10x coverage in deep resolution sequencing performed on a MiSeq, where the target depth lay between 1 in 1 million and 1 in 200,000 T cells. The immunoSEQ hsTCRB Kit was used to generate TCR beta libraries. Under the source paper's analysis protocol: Data were analyzed with ImmunoSEQ Data Assistant and ImmunoSEQ Analyzer, with V, D and J genes assigned per IMGT definitions. Clonality, which ranges from 0 to 1, was calculated as one minus the normalized Shannon entropy of productive rearrangement frequencies. Public clonotype analysis was restricted to overrepresented clonotypes comprising at least 0.05% of each patient's repertoire. Thirteen age-matched healthy donor repertoires from immuneACCESS were used as controls for clonality. This is the immuneACCESS table as TCRdb keeps it, with only in-frame sequences that have V and J called. A part of the clones is gone; compared with another copy, unresolved V genes explain less than half, and the rest is unexplained. From that table come the V and J calls and clone size; the DNA was used to work out D and trimming. Across this sample there are about 310,000 clones, with around four fifths seen only once. Clones ranked in the top ten supply over 5.5% of the sample.

This receptor was identified in a human donor with chronic lymphocytic leukemia. The sequence is built from TRBV27 and TRBJ2-5; TRBD2 matches 9 bases in the middle. The source was PBMCs, collected before ibrutinib treatment. Here is the DNA: TGTGCCAGCAGCCAACTGCCTCCAGCGGGAGGATGGGAGACCCAGTACTTC. This encodes CASSQLPPAGGWETQYF.